This record looks at one T cell receptor beta chain sequence and its context. The antigen is unknown. The germline V gene encodes CDR1 SGHNT and CDR2 YENEEA. V dropped 2 bases and J dropped 4; count of bases not matched to a gene: 6. The CDR3 runs 15 residues. The data belong to a study of cytomegalovirus exposure and HLA in healthy donors. The donors were part of the validation cohort, which consisted of more than 90 subjects and was separate from the first cohort of hundreds of subjects. Sequencing was performed with immunoSEQ multiplex PCR; in TCRdb, only in-frame clones are kept and a portion is missing. Of 150,000 to 200,000 clones in the sample, more than 70% were seen once. Broader study findings: CMV antigen specificity of a few CMV-associated chains was confirmed in vitro. The study recorded some 160 TCR beta chains that were cytomegalovirus-associated. Subsequent analysis revealed that first-cohort TCR clusters tended to co-occur in the 120 validation repertoires.

Sequenced input: PBMCs. This chain joins TRBV11-3 and TRBJ1-1, with 8 nucleotides matching TRBD1. The sequence came from a woman aged 18 to 35 in good health and CMV-seronegative. The CDR3 reads CASSLSQGAGTEAFF. As DNA, the CDR3 is TGTGCCAGCAGCTTAAGCCAGGGGGCGGGCACTGAAGCTTTCTTT.